Listed below are T cell receptor beta chains from one sample, sequenced in a study of response to subunit inactivated influenza vaccine. One entry per CDR3 protein, called by TCRdb with MiXCR from the RT-PCR reads. The table includes 800,000 to 1,000,000 distinct CDR3 sequences, around 21% detected once. This specimen was PBMCs from blood, taken about 5 days after vaccination. These receptors came from a man aged 45-60 years who received an inactivated influenza vaccine. CDR3s include the opening cysteine and the closing phenylalanine or tryptophan. The order of the fields is V gene, D gene, clone size, J gene, CDR3 protein, CDR3 DNA. D genes are given only for firm matches. Clone size is shown for a subset of rows, as once, few, many or a class of expanded clone.

TRBV5-1	TRBD1	many	TRBJ2-7	CASSSRQGTYEQYF	TGCGCCAGCAGCTCGCGACAGGGGACCTACGAGCAGTACTTC
TRBV20-1	.	many	TRBJ1-5	CSARERAGQPQHF	TGCAGTGCTAGAGAGAGAGCGGGTCAGCCCCAGCATTTT
TRBV12-3/TRBV12-4	.	many	TRBJ2-1	CASSLNRGGLYYNEQFF	TGTGCCAGCAGTTTGAACAGAGGTGGCCTTTACTACAATGAGCAGTTCTTC
TRBV6-5	.	.	TRBJ2-2	CASSYLLTGELFF	TGTGCCAGCAGTTACCTATTAACCGGGGAGCTGTTTTTT
TRBV27	.	few	TRBJ2-1	CASSLTTVSNNEQFF	TGTGCCAGCAGTTTAACGACAGTATCTAACAATGAGCAGTTCTTC
TRBV20-1	TRBD2	.	TRBJ2-1	CSARDGWSGRANEQFF	TGCAGTGCTAGAGACGGTTGGAGCGGGAGGGCTAATGAGCAGTTCTTC
TRBV20-1	TRBD1	.	TRBJ1-5	CSSLPGSQGGQPQHF	TGCAGTTCACTTCCGGGCTCACAGGGGGGTCAGCCCCAGCATTTT
TRBV11-2	.	few	TRBJ2-3	CASSLTLDTQYF	TGTGCCAGCAGCTTAACGTTGGATACGCAGTATTTT
TRBV4-3	.	.	TRBJ1-2	CASSQDRGHYYGYTF	TGCGCCAGCAGCCAAGATAGGGGACACTACTATGGCTACACCTTC
TRBV20-1	.	.	TRBJ2-5	CSARDGGGPETQYF	TGCAGTGCTAGGGACGGGGGCGGCCCAGAGACCCAGTACTTC
TRBV27	TRBD2	.	TRBJ2-1	CASSRRRLARSSSYNEQFF	TGTGCCAGCAGCCGCCGGAGACTAGCGCGGTCCAGCTCCTACAATGAGCAGTTCTTC
TRBV2	.	once	TRBJ1-6	CASIYRADNSPLHF	TGTGCCAGCATCTACCGGGCTGATAATTCACCCCTCCACTTT
TRBV11-2	.	.	TRBJ2-7	CASSLRHGSYILTYEQYF	TGTGCCAGCAGCTTAAGGCACGGATCATATATCTTGACCTACGAGCAGTACTTC
TRBV20-1	.	.	TRBJ2-1	CSASFGNEQFF	TGCAGTGCTAGCTTTGGGAATGAGCAGTTCTTC
TRBV6-1	TRBD1	few	TRBJ2-5	CASKRGQVQETQYF	TGTGCCAGCAAAAGGGGACAGGTTCAAGAGACCCAGTACTTC
TRBV11-2	.	once	TRBJ2-3	CASSLALTSATDTQYF	TGTGCCAGCAGCTTAGCTCTTACTTCGGCAACAGATACGCAGTATTTT
TRBV29-1	.	few	TRBJ1-2	CSVPQGMSFNYGYTF	TGCAGCGTTCCCCAGGGGATGTCCTTCAACTATGGCTACACCTTC
TRBV6-4	TRBD2	few	TRBJ2-3	CASSDSALAGLKDTQYF	TGTGCCAGCAGTGATTCGGCTCTAGCGGGGCTCAAAGATACGCAGTATTTT
TRBV7-2	.	few	TRBJ2-3	CASRLQGVGDTQYF	TGTGCCAGCAGACTACAGGGAGTCGGAGATACGCAGTATTTT
TRBV2	TRBD2	few	TRBJ2-5	CASSPGTRSETQYF	TGTGCCAGCAGTCCCGGGACTAGAAGCGAGACCCAGTACTTC
TRBV6-2/TRBV6-3	.	.	TRBJ2-7	CASSTDVGYEQYF	TGTGCCAGCAGTACCGACGTGGGCTACGAGCAGTACTTC
TRBV6-5	.	few	TRBJ1-2	CASSSHLTPGDGYTF	TGTGCCAGCAGTTCACACCTAACCCCGGGCGATGGCTACACCTTC
TRBV6-5	.	few	TRBJ2-5	CASSHIAENQETQYF	TGTGCCAGCAGTCACATAGCGGAGAACCAAGAGACCCAGTACTTC
TRBV6-2/TRBV6-3	.	.	TRBJ2-3	CASSWRTTTDTQYF	TGTGCCAGCAGTTGGAGGACAACTACAGATACGCAGTATTTT
TRBV27	TRBD2	few	TRBJ2-5	CASRPAGGGETQYF	TGTGCCAGCAGGCCAGCGGGAGGGGGGGAGACCCAGTACTTC
TRBV29-1	TRBD2	.	TRBJ2-7	CSVSGTSGRQVDEQYF	TGCAGCGTTTCCGGGACTAGCGGGAGACAAGTAGACGAGCAGTACTTC
TRBV4-2	TRBD1	.	TRBJ1-2	CASSQTQGPYGYTF	TGTGCCAGCAGCCAGACACAGGGGCCCTATGGCTACACCTTC
TRBV10-3	.	few	TRBJ2-3	CAISAAPDTQYF	TGTGCCATCAGTGCCGCTCCGGATACGCAGTATTTT
TRBV12-3/TRBV12-4	.	.	TRBJ2-7	CASSLLGVGYEQYF	TGTGCCAGCAGTTTATTAGGGGTCGGCTACGAGCAGTACTTC
TRBV12-3/TRBV12-4	.	.	TRBJ2-2	CASRPGAGELFF	TGTGCCAGCAGACCCGGGGCCGGGGAGCTGTTTTTT
TRBV24-1	TRBD2	few	TRBJ2-7	CATSESGTSGTYEQYF	TGTGCCACCAGTGAATCCGGGACTAGCGGAACCTACGAGCAGTACTTC
TRBV20-1	.	few	TRBJ1-3	CSAKKGNTIYF	TGCAGTGCCAAGAAGGGAAACACCATATATTTT
TRBV5-1	.	.	TRBJ2-5	CASSLVPAVETQYF	TGCGCCAGCAGCTTGGTCCCGGCCGTGGAGACCCAGTACTTC
TRBV10-3	.	few	TRBJ2-7	CAISEVSSYEQYF	TGTGCCATCAGTGAGGTTAGCTCCTACGAGCAGTACTTC
TRBV12-3/TRBV12-4	.	.	TRBJ2-7	CASSSDDTLLYEQYF	TGTGCCAGCAGCTCTGATGACACTCTACTCTACGAGCAGTACTTC
TRBV12-3/TRBV12-4	.	.	TRBJ2-1	CASNINNEQFF	TGTGCCAGCAACATAAACAATGAGCAGTTCTTC
TRBV6-1	.	.	TRBJ2-2	CASSEIEGGELFF	TGTGCCAGCAGTGAAATTGAGGGCGGGGAGCTGTTTTTT